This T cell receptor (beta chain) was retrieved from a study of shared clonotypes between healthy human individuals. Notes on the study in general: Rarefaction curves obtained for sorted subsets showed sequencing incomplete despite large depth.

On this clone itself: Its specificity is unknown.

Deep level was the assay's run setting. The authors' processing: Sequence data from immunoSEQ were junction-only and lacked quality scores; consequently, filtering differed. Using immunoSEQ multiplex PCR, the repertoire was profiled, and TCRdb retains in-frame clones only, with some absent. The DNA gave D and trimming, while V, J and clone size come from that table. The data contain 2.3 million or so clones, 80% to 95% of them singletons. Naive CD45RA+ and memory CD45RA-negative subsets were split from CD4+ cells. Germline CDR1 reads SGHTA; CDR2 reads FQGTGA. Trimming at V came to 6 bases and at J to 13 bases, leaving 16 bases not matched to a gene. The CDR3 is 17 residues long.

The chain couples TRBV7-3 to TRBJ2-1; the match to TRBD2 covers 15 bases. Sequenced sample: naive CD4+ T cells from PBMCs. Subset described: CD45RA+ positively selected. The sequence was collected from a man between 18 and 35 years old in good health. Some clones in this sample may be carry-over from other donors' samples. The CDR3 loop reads CASSGGLAGGTGMEQFF. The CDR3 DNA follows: TGTGCCAGCAGTGGTGGACTAGCGGGAGGGACGGGGATGGAACAGTTCTTC.